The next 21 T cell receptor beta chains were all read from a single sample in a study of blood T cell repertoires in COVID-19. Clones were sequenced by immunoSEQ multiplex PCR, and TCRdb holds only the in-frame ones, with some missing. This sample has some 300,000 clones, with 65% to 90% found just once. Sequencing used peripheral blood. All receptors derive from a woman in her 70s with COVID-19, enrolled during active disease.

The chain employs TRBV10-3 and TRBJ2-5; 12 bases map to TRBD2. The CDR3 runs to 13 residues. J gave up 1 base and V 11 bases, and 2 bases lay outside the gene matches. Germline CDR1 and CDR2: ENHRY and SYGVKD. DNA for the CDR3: TGTGCCGCTAGCGGGGGGGCCCAAGAGACCCAGTACTTC. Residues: CAASGGAQETQYF.

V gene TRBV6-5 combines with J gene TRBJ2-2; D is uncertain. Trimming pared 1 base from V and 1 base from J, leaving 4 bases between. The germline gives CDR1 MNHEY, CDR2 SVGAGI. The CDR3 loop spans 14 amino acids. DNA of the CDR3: TGTGCCAGCAGTTACTTCAGGAACACCGGGGAGCTGTTTTTT. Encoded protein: CASSYFRNTGELFF.

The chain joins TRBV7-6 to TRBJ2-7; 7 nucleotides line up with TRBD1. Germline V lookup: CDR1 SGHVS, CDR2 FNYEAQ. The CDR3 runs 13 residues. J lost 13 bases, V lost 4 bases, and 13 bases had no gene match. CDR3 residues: CASSSSYGTEGYF. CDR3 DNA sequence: TGTGCCAGCAGCTCGTCATATGGGACAGAAGGATACTTC.

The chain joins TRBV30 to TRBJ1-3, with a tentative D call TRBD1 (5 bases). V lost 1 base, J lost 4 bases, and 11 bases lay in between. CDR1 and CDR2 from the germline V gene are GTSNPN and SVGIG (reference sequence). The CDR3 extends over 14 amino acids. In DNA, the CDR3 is TGTGCCTGGAGTGGGGGGGGAAGAGGAAACACCATATATTTT. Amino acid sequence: CAWSGGGRGNTIYF.

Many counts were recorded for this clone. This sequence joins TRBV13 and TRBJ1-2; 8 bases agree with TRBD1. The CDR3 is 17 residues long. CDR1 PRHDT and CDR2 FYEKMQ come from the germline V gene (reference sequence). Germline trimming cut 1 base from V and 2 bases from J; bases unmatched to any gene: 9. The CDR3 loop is CASSLVQGGTVNYGYTF. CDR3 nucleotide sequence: TGTGCCAGCAGCTTAGTACAGGGGGGGACGGTGAACTATGGCTACACCTTC.

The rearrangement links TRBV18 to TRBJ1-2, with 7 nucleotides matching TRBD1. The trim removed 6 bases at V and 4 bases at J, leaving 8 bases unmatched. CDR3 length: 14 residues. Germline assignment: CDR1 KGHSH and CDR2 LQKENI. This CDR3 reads CASSSDRNGYGYTF. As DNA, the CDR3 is TGTGCCAGCTCCTCGGACAGGAACGGCTATGGCTACACCTTC.

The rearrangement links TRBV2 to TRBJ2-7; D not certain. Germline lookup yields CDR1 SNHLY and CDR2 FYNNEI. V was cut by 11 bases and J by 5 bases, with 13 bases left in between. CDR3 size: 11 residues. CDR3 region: CAYLRYHEQYF. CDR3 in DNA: TGTGCCTACCTGCGGTATCACGAGCAGTACTTC.

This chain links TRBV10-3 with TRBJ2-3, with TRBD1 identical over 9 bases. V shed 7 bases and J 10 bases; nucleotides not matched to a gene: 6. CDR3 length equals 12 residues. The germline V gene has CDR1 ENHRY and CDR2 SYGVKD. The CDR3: CAITGDRVSQYF. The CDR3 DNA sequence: TGTGCCATCACCGGGGACAGGGTTTCGCAGTATTTT.

The CDR3 region is CASLTEGYNEQFF. The CDR3 DNA reads as TGTGCCAGCCTTACCGAGGGATACAATGAGCAGTTCTTC. This chain joins TRBV2 and TRBJ2-1, with D possibly TRBD2 on 5 matching bases. This CDR3 comprises 13 residues. The V and J ends lost 8 bases and 4 bases respectively, with 12 bases between them. CDR1 and CDR2 from the germline V gene are SNHLY and FYNNEI.

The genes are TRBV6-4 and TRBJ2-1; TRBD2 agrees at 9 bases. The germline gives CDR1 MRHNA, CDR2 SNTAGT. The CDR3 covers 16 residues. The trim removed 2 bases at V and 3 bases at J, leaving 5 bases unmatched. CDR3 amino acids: CASSDPKRGVYNEQFF. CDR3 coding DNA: TGTGCCAGCAGTGACCCAAAGCGGGGGGTCTACAATGAGCAGTTCTTC.

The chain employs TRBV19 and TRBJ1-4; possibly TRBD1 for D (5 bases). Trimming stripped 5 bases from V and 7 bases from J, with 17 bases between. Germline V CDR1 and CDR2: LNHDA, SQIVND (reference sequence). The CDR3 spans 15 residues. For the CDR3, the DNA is TGTGCCAGTAGTTTGAATCCAGGGATACGTGAAAAACTGTTTTTT. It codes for CASSLNPGIREKLFF.

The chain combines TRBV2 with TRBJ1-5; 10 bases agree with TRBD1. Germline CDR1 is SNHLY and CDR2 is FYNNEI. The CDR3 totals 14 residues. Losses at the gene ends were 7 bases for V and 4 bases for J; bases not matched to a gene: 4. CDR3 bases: TGTGCCAGCACGATGGACAGGGGGAATCAGCCCCAGCATTTT. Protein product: CASTMDRGNQPQHF.

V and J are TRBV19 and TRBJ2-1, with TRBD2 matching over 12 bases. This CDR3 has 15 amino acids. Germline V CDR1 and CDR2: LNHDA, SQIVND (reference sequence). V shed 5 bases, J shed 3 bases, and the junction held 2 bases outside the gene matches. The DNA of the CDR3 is TGTGCCAGTAGTCCTAGCGGGGGGGTCTACAATGAGCAGTTCTTC. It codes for CASSPSGGVYNEQFF.

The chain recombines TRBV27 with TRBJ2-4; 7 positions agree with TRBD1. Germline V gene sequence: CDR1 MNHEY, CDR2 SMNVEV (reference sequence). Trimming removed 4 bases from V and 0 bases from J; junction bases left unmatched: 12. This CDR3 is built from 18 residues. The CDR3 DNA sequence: TGTGCCAGCAGTTCAAAACCAAGACAGGGATTAGCCAAAAACATTCAGTACTTC. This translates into CASSSKPRQGLAKNIQYF.

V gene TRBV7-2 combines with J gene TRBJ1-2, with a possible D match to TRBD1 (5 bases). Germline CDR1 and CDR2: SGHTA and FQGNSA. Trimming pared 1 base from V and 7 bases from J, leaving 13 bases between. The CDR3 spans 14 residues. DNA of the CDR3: TGTGCCAGCAGCTTAGGGCAGGGTTGGAGTGGCTACACCTTC. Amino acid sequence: CASSLGQGWSGYTF.

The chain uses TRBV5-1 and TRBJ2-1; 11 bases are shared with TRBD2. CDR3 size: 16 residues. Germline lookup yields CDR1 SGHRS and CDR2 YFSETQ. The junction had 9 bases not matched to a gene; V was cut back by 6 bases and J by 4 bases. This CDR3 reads CASTVLAGGNYNEQFF. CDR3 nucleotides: TGCGCCAGCACCGTCCTAGCGGGGGGTAATTACAATGAGCAGTTCTTC.

The CDR3 sequence: CASSYSGTGPDTQYF. CDR3 in DNA: TGTGCCAGCAGTTACTCCGGGACAGGGCCGGATACGCAGTATTTT. This rearrangement joins TRBV6-5 to TRBJ2-3; 9 bases are shared with TRBD1. Germline CDR1 reads MNHEY; CDR2 reads SVGAGI. The CDR3 extends over 15 amino acids. After removal of 0 bases from V and 6 bases from J, the junction contained 4 bases not matched to a gene.

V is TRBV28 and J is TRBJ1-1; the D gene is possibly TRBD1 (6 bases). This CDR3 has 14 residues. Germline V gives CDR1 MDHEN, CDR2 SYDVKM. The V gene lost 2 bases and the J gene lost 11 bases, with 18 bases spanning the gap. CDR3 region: CASSLNVRGRPAFF. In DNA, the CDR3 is TGTGCCAGCAGTTTAAACGTCAGGGGCAGGCCTGCTTTCTTT.

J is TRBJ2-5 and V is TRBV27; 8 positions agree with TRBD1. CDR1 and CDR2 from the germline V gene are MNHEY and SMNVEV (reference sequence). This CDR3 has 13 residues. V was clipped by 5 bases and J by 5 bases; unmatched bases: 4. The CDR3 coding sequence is TGTGCCAGCAGTCCCTGGACAGGGGAGACCCAGTACTTC. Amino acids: CASSPWTGETQYF.

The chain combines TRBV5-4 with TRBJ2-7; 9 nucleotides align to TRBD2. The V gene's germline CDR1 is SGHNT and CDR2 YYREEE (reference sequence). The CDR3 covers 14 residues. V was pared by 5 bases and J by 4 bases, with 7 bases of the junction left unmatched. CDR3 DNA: TGTGCCAGCAGTGTAGCGGGGGAACCTTACGAGCAGTACTTC. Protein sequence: CASSVAGEPYEQYF.

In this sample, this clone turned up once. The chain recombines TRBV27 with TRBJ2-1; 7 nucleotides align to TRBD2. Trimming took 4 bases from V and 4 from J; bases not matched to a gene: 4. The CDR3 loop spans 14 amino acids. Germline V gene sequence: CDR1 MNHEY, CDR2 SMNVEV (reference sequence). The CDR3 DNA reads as TGTGCCAGCAGTTCCCGCGGGGGATACAATGAGCAGTTCTTC. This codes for CASSSRGGYNEQFF.